The 28 T cell receptor beta chains listed next were all sequenced from one sample in a study of T cell responses to AZD1222 COVID-19 vaccine. Libraries were prepared by immunoSEQ multiplex PCR; TCRdb keeps only in-frame clonotypes and omits some of them. The table includes 150,000 to 200,000 clones, just over 90% detected once. The sequenced sample was peripheral blood, obtained 28 days after the second AZD1222 dose. The receptors derive from an adult who received the AZD1222 COVID-19 vaccine.

V gene TRBV28 combines with J gene TRBJ1-1; the match to TRBD1 covers 7 bases. The CDR3 sequence is 15 residues long. Unmatched junction bases numbered 5, after V lost 4 bases and J lost 0 bases. Germline assignment: CDR1 MDHEN and CDR2 SYDVKM. CDR3 nucleotides: TGTGCCAGCAGTTCCCGACAGGGCGTGAACACTGAAGCTTTCTTT. It encodes CASSSRQGVNTEAFF.

The rearrangement uses TRBV29-1 and TRBJ2-5, with 7 bases that match TRBD2. The length of the CDR3 is 13 residues. The V segment lost 5 bases and the J segment 5 bases; nucleotides outside the gene matches: 8. Germline-derived CDR1 and CDR2 are SQVTM and ANQGSEA. The CDR3 DNA follows: TGCAGCGTTACTTTGGGGGGGACGGAGACCCAGTACTTC. This encodes CSVTLGGTETQYF.

J is TRBJ1-4 and V is TRBV11-2, with D uncertain. V lost 2 bases and J 0 bases, leaving 7 bases between the germline ends. Germline V CDR1 and CDR2: SGHAT, FQNNGV. This CDR3 is 15 amino acids long. CDR3 sequence (DNA): TGTGCCAGCAGCTTAACAGATGCAACTAATGAAAAACTGTTTTTT. This gives the protein CASSLTDATNEKLFF.

The chain links TRBV19 to TRBJ1-1, with TRBD1 identical over 8 bases. V shed 6 bases and J 3 bases; nucleotides not matched to a gene: 9. CDR1 and CDR2 from the germline V gene are LNHDA and SQIVND (reference sequence). The CDR3 sequence is 15 residues long. The CDR3 here is CASREPGQVYTEAFF. The CDR3 DNA follows: TGTGCCAGTAGAGAGCCGGGACAGGTCTACACTGAAGCTTTCTTT.

CDR3 region: CASSPVHSGNEKLFF. CDR3 coding DNA: TGTGCCAGCTCACCTGTCCACAGCGGTAATGAAAAACTGTTTTTT. The chain is built from TRBV18 and TRBJ1-4; no reliable D call. This CDR3 has 15 amino acids. Germline loops: CDR1 KGHSH, CDR2 LQKENI. V was clipped by 3 bases and J by 4 bases, with 12 bases between them.

V gene TRBV5-6 combines with J gene TRBJ2-1; TRBD2 might be the D (5 bases). V lost 0 bases, J lost 10 bases, and 8 bases lay in between. CDR1 and CDR2 from the germline V gene are SGHDT and YYEEEE. The CDR3 has 12 amino acids. The DNA for the CDR3 is TGTGCCAGCAGCTTGGGAGGCGGGGAGCAGTTCTTC. It is translated as CASSLGGGEQFF.

The chain recombines TRBV30 with TRBJ2-1; no reliable D call. V lost 3 bases to trimming and J lost 6 bases, with 18 bases between them. The CDR3 is 15 residues long. Per the germline V gene, CDR1 is GTSNPN and CDR2 is SVGIG (reference sequence). In nucleotides, the CDR3 is TGTGCCTGGAGCCCCCCCCTTGGCAGCAGCAATGAGCAGTTCTTC. Protein: CAWSPPLGSSNEQFF.

The rearrangement joins TRBV28 to TRBJ2-7, with D hard to call. V was shortened by 5 bases and J by 7 bases, with 12 bases between the two germline ends. The CDR3 extends over 12 amino acids. Germline CDR1 reads MDHEN; CDR2 reads SYDVKM. The CDR3 DNA follows: TGTGCCAGCAGTCTCTTACTGGGGGAGCAGTACTTC. Encoded protein: CASSLLLGEQYF.

V usage is TRBV21-1 and J usage is TRBJ1-6; the listed D gene, TRBD1, was not tested against the DNA. TRBV21-1 corresponds to a pseudogene. The CDR3 has 13 amino acids. Here the CDR3 DNA reads TGTGCCAGCAGCACCCGACAGAATTCACCCCTCCACTTT. Its translation: CASSTRQNSPLHF.

Note on this clone: The sample carries other DNA sequences with the same CDR3. The gene calls are TRBV5-1 and TRBJ2-7, with no clear D. CDR1 is SGHRS and CDR2 is YFSETQ in the germline V gene. CDR3 length: 12 amino acids. The ends were cut back, 2 bases at V and 0 bases at J, with 3 bases in the middle. CDR3 coding DNA: TGCGCCAGCAGCTTAAGCTCCTACGAGCAGTACTTC. Its translation: CASSLSSYEQYF.

This clone showed up just once. The chain links TRBV3-1 (or the pseudogene TRBV3-2) to TRBJ1-2; possible D gene TRBD1, 5 bases. In germline, CDR1 is LGHDT, CDR2 YNNKEL (reference sequence). CDR3 length: 12 amino acids. V gave up 4 bases and J gave up 7 bases, with 10 bases separating them. The CDR3 sequence: CASSPWGGGYTF. The CDR3 nucleotides read TGTGCCAGCAGCCCCTGGGGGGGTGGCTACACCTTC.

This rearrangement joins TRBV4-1 to TRBJ1-2; D uncertain. CDR3 length: 15 amino acids. V dropped 0 bases and J dropped 5 bases, with 13 bases sitting between them. Germline CDR1 MGHRA, CDR2 YSYEKL. In DNA form, the CDR3 reads TGCGCCAGCAGCCAAGAGACCCTGCTAGGGTATGGCTACACCTTC. Amino acid sequence: CASSQETLLGYGYTF.

The chain employs TRBV2 and TRBJ1-2; 7 positions agree with TRBD1. The trim removed 8 bases at V and 3 bases at J, leaving 3 bases unmatched. The CDR3 length is 12 residues. CDR1 and CDR2 from the germline V gene are SNHLY and FYNNEI. CDR3 residues: CASGQEDYGYTF. The CDR3 nucleotides read TGTGCCAGCGGACAGGAGGACTATGGCTACACCTTC. The whole variable domain, filled in from reference TRBV2 and TRBJ1-2, reads EPEVTQTPSHQVTQMGQEVILRCVPISNHLYFYWYRQILGQKVEFLVSFYNNEISEKSEIFDDQFSVERPDGSNFTLKIRSTKLEDSAMYFCASGQEDYGYTFGSGTRLTVV.

The chain combines TRBV11-2 with TRBJ1-2; TRBD1 aligns across 7 bases. CDR1 and CDR2 from the germline V gene are SGHAT and FQNNGV. After removal of 6 bases from V and 6 bases from J, the junction contained 10 bases not matched to a gene. The CDR3 has 14 residues. DNA for the CDR3: TGTGCCAGCAGGAGGGGTCGACAGGGACATGGCTACACCTTC. This sequence encodes CASRRGRQGHGYTF.

This chain connects TRBV3-1 (or the pseudogene TRBV3-2) to TRBJ2-2; D might be TRBD2 (5 bases). Germline V gives CDR1 LGHDT, CDR2 YNNKEL (reference sequence). Trimming shortened V by 2 bases and J by 4 bases, and 8 bases separated the two germline ends. The CDR3 is made up of 14 amino acids. In nucleotides, the CDR3 is TGTGCCAGCAGCCAAACCGGGGTCACCGGGGAGCTGTTTTTT. This encodes CASSQTGVTGELFF.

This clone was seen once. The genes are TRBV25-1 and TRBJ1-3; D is uncertain. This CDR3 has 14 amino acids. Deletions cut 4 bases from V and 11 bases from J, with 18 bases between. CDR1 is MGHDK, CDR2 SYGVNS, per germline. CDR3 DNA: TGTGCCAGCAGTGCCTCCGTGGGGTCTGGGCCCATATATTTT. Translating gives CASSASVGSGPIYF.

This clone showed up just a few times. The chain is built from TRBV6-1 and TRBJ2-3, with 9 bases matching TRBD2. V shed 1 base, J shed 4 bases, and the junction held 6 bases outside the gene matches. The CDR3 has 16 amino acids. Per germline, CDR1 MNHNS and CDR2 SASEGT. This CDR3 reads CASSEGGGGGADTQYF. CDR3 DNA: TGTGCCAGCAGTGAAGGCGGGGGGGGCGGGGCAGATACGCAGTATTTT.

In DNA form, the CDR3 reads TGTGCCAGCAGCTACACATACAGTAATGAAGCTTTCTTT. Protein product: CASSYTYSNEAFF. This chain uses TRBV7-2 with TRBJ1-1; no definite D call. The germline gives CDR1 SGHTA, CDR2 FQGNSA. The CDR3 loop spans 13 amino acids. V lost 4 bases, J lost 7 bases, and 13 bases lay in between.

The genes are TRBV7-2 and TRBJ2-3; D uncertain. Germline-derived CDR1 and CDR2 are SGHTA and FQGNSA. The CDR3 is made up of 11 amino acids. With 1 base removed from V and 9 bases from J, the gap between germline ends came to 5 bases. The CDR3, as DNA: TGTGCCAGCAGCTTAGATCACACGCAGTATTTT. Translated, it gives CASSLDHTQYF.

The V gene is TRBV27, the J gene TRBJ1-4; D is undetermined. The germline V gene has CDR1 MNHEY and CDR2 SMNVEV (reference sequence). V was clipped by 2 bases and J by 9 bases, with 22 bases between them. This CDR3 is 17 amino acids long. The CDR3 nucleotides are TGTGCCAGCAGTTTAAGGGTAGTCCGGTTCGGTGATCAAAAACTGTTTTTT. Residues: CASSLRVVRFGDQKLFF.

The chain couples TRBV27 to TRBJ1-2; D uncertain. Germline assignment: CDR1 MNHEY and CDR2 SMNVEV (reference sequence). CDR3 length: 14 residues. V lost 8 bases to trimming and J lost 1 base, with 14 bases between them. The CDR3 region has the DNA TGTGCCAGCCGGCCCTGGACGATTAACTATGGCTACACCTTC. Translation: CASRPWTINYGYTF.

CDR3 in amino acids: CASSAKFDRGPFYGYTF. CDR3 nucleotides: TGCGCCAGCAGCGCGAAATTTGACAGGGGACCCTTCTATGGCTACACCTTC. This chain links TRBV5-1 with TRBJ1-2; 8 bases are a match to TRBD1. CDR1 SGHRS and CDR2 YFSETQ come from the germline V gene. This CDR3 spans 17 amino acids. V was clipped by 4 bases and J by 4 bases; unmatched bases: 15.

The sample holds one count of this clone. The genes are TRBV4-1 and TRBJ1-6; 7 nucleotides align to TRBD1. This CDR3 is 16 amino acids long. CDR1 and CDR2 from the germline V gene are MGHRA and YSYEKL. V shed 4 bases and J 3 bases; nucleotides not matched to a gene: 6. This CDR3 is CASSPAGQDYNSPLHF. The CDR3 DNA follows: TGCGCCAGCAGCCCAGCAGGACAGGACTATAATTCACCCCTCCACTTT.

Only one count was recorded for this clone. Other DNA sequences of this sample code for an identical CDR3. The rearrangement uses TRBV11-2 and TRBJ1-2; possibly TRBD1 for D (5 bases). The germline gives CDR1 SGHAT, CDR2 FQNNGV. This CDR3 has 13 residues. Trimming stripped 3 bases from V and 2 bases from J, with 7 bases between. The CDR3 region is CASSFDRNYGYTF. Here the CDR3 DNA reads TGTGCCAGCAGCTTCGACAGAAACTATGGCTACACCTTC.

The gene calls are TRBV10-1 and TRBJ1-2; perhaps TRBD1 as D (5 bases). The CDR3 runs 14 residues. Looked up from germline, CDR1 is WNHNN and CDR2 is SYGVQD (reference sequence). Trimming cost V 4 bases and J 7 bases, with 16 bases left between them. The CDR3 region is CASSVPGRWGGYTF. The CDR3 DNA follows: TGCGCCAGCAGTGTGCCAGGGCGATGGGGTGGCTACACCTTC.

The chain carries TRBV11-2 and TRBJ1-4; perhaps TRBD1 as D (5 bases). Germline assignment: CDR1 SGHAT and CDR2 FQNNGV. This CDR3 is 16 amino acids long. V lost 1 base to trimming and J lost 5 bases, with 14 bases between them. CDR3 sequence: CASSLAAGTRNEKLFF. The CDR3 region has the DNA TGTGCCAGCAGCTTAGCGGCAGGGACCCGAAATGAAAAACTGTTTTTT.

The chain carries TRBV5-4 and TRBJ1-1; possible D gene TRBD1, 5 bases. Germline CDR1 and CDR2: SGHNT and YYREEE (reference sequence). The CDR3 is 13 residues long. V dropped 0 bases and J dropped 8 bases, with 11 bases sitting between them. CDR3 nucleotides: TGTGCCAGCAGCTTGGATACCAGGGAAGAAGCTTTCTTT. The encoded protein is CASSLDTREEAFF. Supplemented by reference TRBV5-4 and TRBJ1-1, the full variable domain reads ETGVTQSPTHLIKTRGQQVTLRCSSQSGHNTVSWYQQALGQGPQFIFQYYREEENGRGNFPPRFSGLQFPNYSSELNVNALELDDSALYLCASSLDTREEAFFGQGTRLTVV.

The V call is TRBV11-2, the J call TRBJ1-2; possible D gene TRBD1, 6 bases. This CDR3 contains 15 residues. The V end was cut by 8 bases, the J end by 3 bases, with 19 bases between. Germline CDR1 and CDR2: SGHAT and FQNNGV. CDR3 region: CASAGRGDPYYGYTF. CDR3 sequence (DNA): TGTGCCAGCGCGGGGAGGGGGGATCCTTACTATGGCTACACCTTC.